This T cell receptor (beta chain) stems from a study of T cells in Graves' hyperthyroidism and ophthalmopathy. The overall study: At the time of initial diagnosis and before any treatment, peripheral blood was collected.

This clonotype was picked up many times. The CDR3 sequence is 16 residues long. The V gene end was trimmed by 6 bases and the J gene end by 0 bases; junction bases not matched to a gene: 7. What was amplified from RNA transcripts were TCR beta CDR3 regions. The primer set for the first-round RT-PCR of the TCR CDR3 was HTBI. One entry per CDR3 protein results from TCRdb running MiXCR on the multiplex PCR reads. The sample carries over 500,000 distinct CDR3 sequences, 15% to 20% recorded once. The receptor comes from a woman aged 25 to 45 with Graves' ophthalmopathy. The V call is TRBV12-3 or TRBV12-4, the J call TRBJ2-3, with 9 bases fitting TRBD2. Sequencing was carried out using blood. The CDR3 protein is CASSPLAGPSTDTQYF. DNA of the CDR3: TGTGCCAGCAGCCCTCTAGCGGGACCCAGCACAGATACGCAGTATTTT.